A single sample is the source of the 31 T cell receptor beta chains below, sequenced in a study of blood T cell repertoires in COVID-19. This table comes from immunoSEQ multiplex PCR, and its TCRdb copy is limited to in-frame clones, with some not included. The sample has about 57,000 clones, approximately 81% seen once; the top ten hold around 4.1%. The specimen was PBMCs or T cells enriched from blood (not recorded which). Receptors originate from a woman in her thirties or forties with acute COVID-19.

This clone was picked up one time. The V call is TRBV6-6, the J call TRBJ2-3; D unclear. The CDR3 sequence is 16 residues long. The ends were cut back, 5 bases at V and 0 bases at J, with 15 bases in the middle. In germline, CDR1 is MNHNY, CDR2 SVGAGI (reference sequence). The CDR3 protein is CASSRYRPSSTDTQYF. The CDR3 coding sequence is TGTGCCAGCAGTCGTTACAGACCTTCTAGCACAGATACGCAGTATTTT.

J is TRBJ1-5 and V is TRBV1; TRBD1 reflects the table's D call only, with no check against the DNA. TRBV1 is a pseudogene. The CDR3 contains 14 residues. The CDR3 is CTTLQVGSNQPQHF. Here the CDR3 DNA reads TGCACCACATTACAGGTGGGAAGCAATCAGCCCCAGCATTTT.

This rearrangement joins TRBV19 to TRBJ1-1; TRBD1 aligns across 7 bases. Germline assignment: CDR1 LNHDA and CDR2 SQIVND (reference sequence). J lost 5 bases, V lost 4 bases, and 13 bases had no gene match. The CDR3 totals 16 residues. The CDR3 protein is CASSTPPTGIPTEAFF. CDR3 DNA sequence: TGTGCCAGTAGTACGCCCCCGACAGGGATCCCGACTGAAGCTTTCTTT.

This clone has only one observation. The gene calls are TRBV5-1 and TRBJ2-3; 8 bases fit TRBD1. Losses at the gene ends were 3 bases for V and 4 bases for J; bases not matched to a gene: 7. The CDR3 is 15 residues long. The germline gives CDR1 SGHRS, CDR2 YFSETQ. The CDR3 region has the DNA TGCGCCAGCAGCTCGGACAGGGCCGGGCCAGATACGCAGTATTTT. Protein product: CASSSDRAGPDTQYF.

The chain combines TRBV5-1 with TRBJ2-3, with a weak D call TRBD2 (6 bases). Germline-derived CDR1 and CDR2 are SGHRS and YFSETQ. The CDR3 loop spans 17 amino acids. Trimming took off 1 base at V and 0 bases at J, with 15 bases between the two ends. The DNA for the CDR3 is TGCGCCAGCAGCTTGCGAGTGGGGGGTGAGAGCACAGATACGCAGTATTTT. Amino acids: CASSLRVGGESTDTQYF.

This chain joins TRBV28 and TRBJ2-1; no clear D gene. Trimming cost V 6 bases and J 9 bases, with 9 bases left between them. Germline V gene lookup returns CDR1 MDHEN and CDR2 SYDVKM. This CDR3 comprises 11 residues. In DNA form, the CDR3 reads TGTGCCAGCAGCCGCGCTCTTGAGCAGTTCTTC. Its translation is CASSRALEQFF.

The chain employs TRBV11-3 and TRBJ1-5, with a possible D match to TRBD1 (6 bases). The germline gives CDR1 SGHNT, CDR2 YENEEA. The CDR3 has 15 residues. V lost 5 bases and J lost 2, with 13 bases in between. CDR3 sequence: CASSPLGARNQPQHF. The CDR3 nucleotides are TGTGCCAGCAGCCCCCTGGGGGCGCGCAATCAGCCCCAGCATTTT.

The chain has TRBV12-3 or TRBV12-4 and TRBJ1-1, with D possibly TRBD1 on 6 matching bases. The CDR3 covers 13 residues. The V gene lost 3 bases and the J gene lost 5 bases, with 10 bases spanning the gap. The CDR3 nucleotides read TGTGCCAGCAGTTTGAAGGGGGGGACTGAAGCTTTCTTT. It encodes CASSLKGGTEAFF.

Only one count was recorded for this clone. V gene TRBV28 combines with J gene TRBJ1-4, with TRBD1 as a possible D gene (6 bases). The CDR3 extends over 15 amino acids. Germline V gene sequence: CDR1 MDHEN, CDR2 SYDVKM. Deletions cut 7 bases from V and 8 bases from J, with 20 bases between. This chain's CDR3 is CASTIQGPSGEKLFF. In nucleotides, the CDR3 is TGTGCCAGCACCATACAGGGACCGTCGGGGGAAAAACTGTTTTTT.

The sample holds one count of this clone. The chain has TRBV25-1 and TRBJ2-3; D is perhaps TRBD2 (5 bases). Germline V lookup: CDR1 MGHDK, CDR2 SYGVNS. The CDR3 extends over 15 amino acids. Trimming removed 6 bases at V and 1 base at J, with 14 bases between. The CDR3 nucleotides are TGTGCCAGCAGCGCCCGGGGTCAGCGCACAGATACGCAGTATTTT. Protein: CASSARGQRTDTQYF.

The V gene is TRBV24-1, the J gene TRBJ2-1; 9 bases are shared with TRBD2. Losses at the gene ends were 3 bases for V and 2 bases for J; bases not matched to a gene: 7. Germline V gene lookup returns CDR1 KGHDR and CDR2 SFDVKD. This CDR3 contains 17 residues. CDR3 loop: CATSDQKAGGAYNEQFF. In DNA, the CDR3 is TGTGCCACCAGTGATCAGAAGGCGGGGGGGGCCTACAATGAGCAGTTCTTC.

V gene TRBV7-9 combines with J gene TRBJ2-5; possibly TRBD2 for D (5 bases). Trimming stripped 4 bases from V and 2 bases from J, with 8 bases between. Germline CDR1 and CDR2: SEHNR and FQNEAQ (reference sequence). The CDR3 has 13 residues. The CDR3 nucleotides are TGTGCCAGCAGCTCGGGAACGCAAGAGACCCAGTACTTC. Residues: CASSSGTQETQYF.

This clone appeared a single time. J is TRBJ1-4 and V is TRBV11-2, with D tentatively TRBD1 (5 bases). The V end lost 2 bases, the J end lost 8 bases, and 24 bases lay between the germline ends. The CDR3 runs 18 residues. Germline values: CDR1 SGHAT, CDR2 FQNNGV. CDR3 DNA sequence: TGTGCCAGCAGCTTAACACCCGCTACGACAGCCATACCGGAAAAACTGTTTTTT. This gives the protein CASSLTPATTAIPEKLFF.

CDR3 coding DNA: TGCGCCAGCAGCTTGGCCACATCACAGGGGCGGACCTATGGCTACACCTTC. Amino acid sequence: CASSLATSQGRTYGYTF. The chain couples TRBV5-1 to TRBJ1-2, with 7 bases aligning to TRBD1. V shed 0 bases, J shed 4 bases, and the junction held 12 bases outside the gene matches. Germline CDR1 and CDR2: SGHRS and YFSETQ. The CDR3 has 17 residues.

This clone came up once. The chain employs TRBV27 and TRBJ1-1, with 7 nucleotides matching TRBD1. Per germline, CDR1 MNHEY and CDR2 SMNVEV (reference sequence). The CDR3 sequence is 15 residues long. V was pared by 4 bases and J by 1 base, with 6 bases of the junction left unmatched. The CDR3 sequence is CASSSQRGPNTEAFF. In DNA form, the CDR3 reads TGTGCCAGCAGTTCCCAAAGGGGGCCGAACACTGAAGCTTTCTTT.

V usage is TRBV6-4 and J usage is TRBJ2-3, with D maybe TRBD1 (6 bases). The CDR3 has 13 residues. The V end was cut by 9 bases, the J end by 3 bases, with 13 bases between. Germline V lookup: CDR1 MRHNA, CDR2 SNTAGT. The CDR3 nucleotides are TGTGCCAGGGGGGCCCTAGAGACAGATACGCAGTATTTT. Protein: CARGALETDTQYF.

The chain couples TRBV7-3 to TRBJ1-6; 8 bases are shared with TRBD1. Germline V gene lookup returns CDR1 SGHTA and CDR2 FQGTGA. Trimming cost V 2 bases and J 10 bases; bases outside gene matches: 4. CDR3 size: 14 residues. The CDR3 coding sequence is TGTGCCAGCAGCTTAGGACAGGGTCGATCACCCCTCCACTTT. It specifies CASSLGQGRSPLHF.

This clone was picked up one time. This chain joins TRBV4-1 and TRBJ2-7, with 8 positions matching TRBD2. The CDR3 is 16 residues long. Germline values: CDR1 MGHRA, CDR2 YSYEKL. The junction had 8 bases not matched to a gene; V was cut back by 2 bases and J by 2 bases. CDR3 in DNA: TGCGCCAGCAGCCAATCAGGAAGCGGGAGAGCCTACGAGCAGTACTTC. It yields the protein CASSQSGSGRAYEQYF.

In its sample, this clone ranks as medium-sized. V and J are TRBV7-9 and TRBJ1-2; D gene unclear. The CDR3 totals 14 residues. The germline V gene has CDR1 SEHNR and CDR2 FQNEAQ (reference sequence). V shed 3 bases and J shed 10 bases, with 18 bases lying between them. The CDR3 sequence: CASSFNFHGSDYTF. The CDR3 DNA follows: TGTGCCAGCAGCTTCAATTTCCATGGAAGCGACTACACCTTC.

This clone was counted once. The rearrangement links TRBV5-4 to TRBJ2-7; 11 nucleotides line up with TRBD1. Germline V gene lookup returns CDR1 SGHNT and CDR2 YYREEE (reference sequence). This CDR3 region has 14 residues. V shed 0 bases, J shed 6 bases, and the junction held 2 bases outside the gene matches. CDR3 DNA sequence: TGTGCCAGCAGCTTGGGGACAGGGGGCTTCGAGCAGTACGTC. Residues: CASSLGTGGFEQYV.

The chain has TRBV27 and TRBJ1-2; perhaps TRBD1 as D (6 bases). Germline V gene lookup returns CDR1 MNHEY and CDR2 SMNVEV (reference sequence). The CDR3 loop spans 13 amino acids. Trimming removed 6 bases at V and 5 bases at J, with 13 bases between. CDR3 protein: CASRLQGEYGYTF. The CDR3 region has the DNA TGTGCCAGCAGGCTACAGGGAGAATATGGCTACACCTTC.

This chain joins TRBV19 and TRBJ2-5; possible D gene TRBD1, 6 bases. V was shortened by 5 bases and J by 5 bases, with 18 bases between the two germline ends. CDR1 and CDR2 (germline): LNHDA, SQIVND (reference sequence). CDR3 length: 15 amino acids. The CDR3 protein is CASSLRTGQRETQYF. In DNA, the CDR3 is TGTGCCAGTAGTTTAAGGACGGGACAACGGGAGACCCAGTACTTC. Full variable domain (outside the CDR3, taken from reference TRBV19 and TRBJ2-5): DGGITQSPKYLFRKEGQNVTLSCEQNLNHDAMYWYRQDPGQGLRLIYYSQIVNDFQKGDIAEGYSVSREKKESFPLTVTSAQKNPTAFYLCASSLRTGQRETQYFGPGTRLLVL.

The chain has TRBV19 and TRBJ2-1, with D tentatively TRBD1 (5 bases). V lost 2 bases, J lost 6 bases, and 11 bases lay in between. The V gene's germline CDR1 is LNHDA and CDR2 SQIVND (reference sequence). This CDR3 is 14 amino acids long. CDR3 region: CASSIQAGANEQFF. CDR3 sequence (DNA): TGTGCCAGTAGTATACAAGCTGGGGCCAATGAGCAGTTCTTC.

The rearrangement joins TRBV16 to TRBJ2-1; the D gene is possibly TRBD2 (5 bases). The CDR3 covers 15 residues. Germline V gene lookup returns CDR1 KGHSY and CDR2 FQNENV. V was clipped by 5 bases and J by 0 bases, with 11 bases between them. CDR3 protein: CASSDEGISYNEQFF. DNA for the CDR3: TGTGCCAGCAGCGACGAGGGTATCTCCTACAATGAGCAGTTCTTC.

This rearrangement joins TRBV28 to TRBJ1-5, with 10 bases lining up with TRBD1. This CDR3 is built from 15 residues. Germline V gives CDR1 MDHEN, CDR2 SYDVKM. With 7 bases clipped from V and 0 bases from J, the junction kept 3 bases outside the gene matches. As DNA, the CDR3 is TGTGCCAGCACCCGGGACAGGGGTAGCAATCAGCCCCAGCATTTT. Translation gives CASTRDRGSNQPQHF.

This chain joins TRBV6-1 and TRBJ1-5, with a tentative D call TRBD1 (5 bases). Trimming removed 3 bases at V and 0 bases at J, with 9 bases between. The germline CDR1 and CDR2 sequences are MNHNS and SASEGT. This CDR3 comprises 15 residues. CDR3 coding DNA: TGTGCCAGCAGTGACAGGGCGTATAGCAATCAGCCCCAGCATTTT. It encodes CASSDRAYSNQPQHF.

The chain links TRBV18 to TRBJ2-1, with TRBD2 as a possible D gene (5 bases). The CDR3 runs 14 residues. Germline lookup yields CDR1 KGHSH and CDR2 LQKENI. V lost 4 bases and J 7 bases, leaving 14 bases between the germline ends. The DNA for the CDR3 is TGTGCCAGCTCACGAGCAGCGGATGAGAATGAGCAGTTCTTC. It specifies CASSRAADENEQFF. Full variable domain (missing parts from reference TRBV18 and TRBJ2-1): NAGVMQNPRHLVRRRGQEARLRCSPMKGHSHVYWYRQLPEEGLKFMVYLQKENIIDESGMPKERFSAEFPKEGPSILRIQQVVRGDSAAYFCASSRAADENEQFFGPGTRLTVL.

The chain is built from TRBV28 and TRBJ2-7; the match to TRBD2 covers 7 bases. This CDR3 spans 15 amino acids. The germline V gene encodes CDR1 MDHEN and CDR2 SYDVKM. Trimming removed 5 bases from V and 0 bases from J; junction bases left unmatched: 7. This CDR3 reads CASSPRGVPSYEQYF. The CDR3 DNA is TGTGCCAGCAGTCCCCGGGGGGTACCCTCCTACGAGCAGTACTTC.

The V call is TRBV11-2, the J call TRBJ2-1, with 12 nucleotides matching TRBD2. Germline CDR1 is SGHAT and CDR2 is FQNNGV. With V trimmed by 1 base and J by 8 bases, 6 bases remained unmatched. The CDR3 length is 16 residues. The CDR3 region is CASSLVRLAGAHEQFF. The CDR3, as DNA: TGTGCCAGCAGCTTAGTTAGACTAGCGGGAGCGCATGAGCAGTTCTTC.

The V gene is TRBV7-2, the J gene TRBJ2-1; 14 bases align to TRBD2. The V segment lost 6 bases and the J segment 10 bases; nucleotides outside the gene matches: 8. From germline, CDR1 is SGHTA and CDR2 FQGNSA. This CDR3 contains 15 residues. The CDR3 reads CASRLGLAGVWEQFF. CDR3 bases: TGTGCCAGCAGATTGGGACTAGCGGGAGTCTGGGAGCAGTTCTTC.

The chain employs TRBV5-4 and TRBJ2-2, with a tentative D call TRBD1 (5 bases). The V end was cut by 6 bases, the J end by 1 base, with 7 bases between. The CDR3 loop spans 13 amino acids. Per germline, CDR1 SGHNT and CDR2 YYREEE (reference sequence). Here the CDR3 reads CASTQGNTGELFF. CDR3 sequence (DNA): TGTGCCAGCACCCAGGGGAACACCGGGGAGCTGTTTTTT.